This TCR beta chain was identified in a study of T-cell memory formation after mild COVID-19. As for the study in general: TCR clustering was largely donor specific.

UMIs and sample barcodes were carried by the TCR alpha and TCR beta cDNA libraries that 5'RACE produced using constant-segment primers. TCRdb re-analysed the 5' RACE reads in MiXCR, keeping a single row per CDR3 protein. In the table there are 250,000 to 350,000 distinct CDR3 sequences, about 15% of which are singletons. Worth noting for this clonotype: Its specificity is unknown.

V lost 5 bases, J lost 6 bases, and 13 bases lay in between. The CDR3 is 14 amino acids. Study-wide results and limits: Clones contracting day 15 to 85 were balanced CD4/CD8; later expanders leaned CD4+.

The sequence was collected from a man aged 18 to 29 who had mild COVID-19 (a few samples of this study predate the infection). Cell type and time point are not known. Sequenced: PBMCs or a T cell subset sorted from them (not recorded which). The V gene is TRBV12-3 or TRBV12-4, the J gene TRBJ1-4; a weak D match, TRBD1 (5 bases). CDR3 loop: CASSLQGLYEKLFF. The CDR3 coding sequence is TGTGCCAGCAGTCTTCAGGGTCTATATGAAAAACTGTTTTTT.